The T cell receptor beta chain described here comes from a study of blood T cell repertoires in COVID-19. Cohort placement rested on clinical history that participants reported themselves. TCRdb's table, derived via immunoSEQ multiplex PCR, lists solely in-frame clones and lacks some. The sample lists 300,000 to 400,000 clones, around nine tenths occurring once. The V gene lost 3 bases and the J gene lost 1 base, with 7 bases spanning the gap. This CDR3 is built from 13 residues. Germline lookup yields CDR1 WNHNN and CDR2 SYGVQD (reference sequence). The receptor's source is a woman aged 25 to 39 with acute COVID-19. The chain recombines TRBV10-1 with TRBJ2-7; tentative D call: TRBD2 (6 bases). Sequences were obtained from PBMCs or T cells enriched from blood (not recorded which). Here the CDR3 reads CASSDGGSYEQYF. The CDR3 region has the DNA TGCGCCAGCAGTGACGGGGGATCCTACGAGCAGTACTTC.